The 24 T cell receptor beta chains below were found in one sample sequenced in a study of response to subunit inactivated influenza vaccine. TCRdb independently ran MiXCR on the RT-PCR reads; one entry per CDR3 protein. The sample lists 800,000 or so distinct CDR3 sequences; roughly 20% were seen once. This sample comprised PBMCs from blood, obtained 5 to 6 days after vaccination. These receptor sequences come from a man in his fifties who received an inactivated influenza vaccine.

The CDR3 here is CASSRGLSPTDTQYF. For the CDR3, the DNA is TGTGCCAGTAGTAGGGGACTTTCCCCCACAGATACGCAGTATTTT. The V gene is TRBV19, the J gene TRBJ2-3; TRBD2 is a possible D gene (6 bases). Trimming left V 4 bases short and J 2 bases short, with 13 bases between. CDR1 and CDR2 from the germline V gene are LNHDA and SQIVND (reference sequence). The CDR3 extends over 15 amino acids.

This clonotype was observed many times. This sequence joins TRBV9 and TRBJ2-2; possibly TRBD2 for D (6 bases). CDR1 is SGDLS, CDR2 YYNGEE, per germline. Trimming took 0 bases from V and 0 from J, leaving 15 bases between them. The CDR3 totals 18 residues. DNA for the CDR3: TGTGCCAGCAGCGTAGTTTCGTCGGTAGCGGCGAACACCGGGGAGCTGTTTTTT. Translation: CASSVVSSVAANTGELFF.

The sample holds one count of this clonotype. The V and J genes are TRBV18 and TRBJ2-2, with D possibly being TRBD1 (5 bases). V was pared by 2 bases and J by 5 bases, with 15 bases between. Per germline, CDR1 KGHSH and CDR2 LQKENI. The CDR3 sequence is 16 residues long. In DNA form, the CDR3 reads TGTGCCAGCTCACCAGGGGCCACAGGTCGAACCGGGGAGCTGTTTTTT. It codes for CASSPGATGRTGELFF.

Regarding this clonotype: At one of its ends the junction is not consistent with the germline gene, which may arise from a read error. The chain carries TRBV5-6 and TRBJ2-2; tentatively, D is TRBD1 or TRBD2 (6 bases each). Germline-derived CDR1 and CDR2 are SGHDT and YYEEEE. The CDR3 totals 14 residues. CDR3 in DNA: TGTGCCAGCAGGTTGGGGGGCCCCCCCGGGGAGCTGTTTTTT. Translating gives CASRLGGPPGELFF.

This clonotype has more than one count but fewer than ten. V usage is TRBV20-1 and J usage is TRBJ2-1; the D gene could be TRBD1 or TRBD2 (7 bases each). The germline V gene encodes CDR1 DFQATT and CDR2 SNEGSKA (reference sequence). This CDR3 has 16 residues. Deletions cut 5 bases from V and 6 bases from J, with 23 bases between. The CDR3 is CSAPGGARLLSNEQFF. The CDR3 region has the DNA TGCAGTGCTCCAGGGGGGGCGAGGCTACTGAGCAATGAGCAGTTCTTC.

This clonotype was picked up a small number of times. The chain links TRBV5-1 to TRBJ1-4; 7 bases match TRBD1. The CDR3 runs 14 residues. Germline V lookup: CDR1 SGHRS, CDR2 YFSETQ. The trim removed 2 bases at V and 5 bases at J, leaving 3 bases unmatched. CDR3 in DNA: TGCGCCAGCAGCTTCAGGGGGGAGAATGAAAAACTGTTTTTT. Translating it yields CASSFRGENEKLFF.

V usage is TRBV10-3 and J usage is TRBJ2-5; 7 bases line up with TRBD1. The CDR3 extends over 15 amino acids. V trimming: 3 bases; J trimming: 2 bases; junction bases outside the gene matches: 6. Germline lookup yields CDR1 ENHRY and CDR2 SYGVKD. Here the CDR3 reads CAISDLGRGQETQYF. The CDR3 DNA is TGTGCCATCAGTGATTTGGGCAGGGGGCAAGAGACCCAGTACTTC.

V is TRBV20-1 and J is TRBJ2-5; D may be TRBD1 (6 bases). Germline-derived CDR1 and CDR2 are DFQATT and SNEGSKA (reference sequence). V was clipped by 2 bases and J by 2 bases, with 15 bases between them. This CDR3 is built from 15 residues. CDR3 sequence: CSARPTTGQQETQYF. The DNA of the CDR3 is TGCAGTGCTAGACCAACGACAGGCCAACAAGAGACCCAGTACTTC.

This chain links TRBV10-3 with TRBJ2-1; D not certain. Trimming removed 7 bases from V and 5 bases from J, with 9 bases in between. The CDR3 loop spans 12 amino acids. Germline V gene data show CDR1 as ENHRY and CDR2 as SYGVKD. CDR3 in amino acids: CAIMGNNNEQFF. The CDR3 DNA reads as TGTGCCATCATGGGCAACAACAATGAGCAGTTCTTC.

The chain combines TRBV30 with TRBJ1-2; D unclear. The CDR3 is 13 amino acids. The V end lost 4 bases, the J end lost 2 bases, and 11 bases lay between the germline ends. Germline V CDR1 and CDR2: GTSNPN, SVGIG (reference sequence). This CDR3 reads CAWNEESNYGYTF. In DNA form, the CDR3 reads TGTGCCTGGAATGAGGAATCCAACTATGGCTACACCTTC.

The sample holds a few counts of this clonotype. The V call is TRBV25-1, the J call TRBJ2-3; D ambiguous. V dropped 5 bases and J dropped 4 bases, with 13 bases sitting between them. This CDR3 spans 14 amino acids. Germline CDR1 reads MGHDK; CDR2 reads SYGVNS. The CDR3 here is CASSSSLHPDTQYF. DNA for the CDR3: TGTGCCAGCAGTTCCTCCCTCCACCCAGATACGCAGTATTTT.

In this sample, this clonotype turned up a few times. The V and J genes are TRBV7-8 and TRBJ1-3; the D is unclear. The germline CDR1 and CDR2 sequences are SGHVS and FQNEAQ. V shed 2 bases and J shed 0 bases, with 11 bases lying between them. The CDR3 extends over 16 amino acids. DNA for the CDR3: TGTGCCAGCAGCTTACCTTTATCAGGCTCTGGAAACACCATATATTTT. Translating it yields CASSLPLSGSGNTIYF.

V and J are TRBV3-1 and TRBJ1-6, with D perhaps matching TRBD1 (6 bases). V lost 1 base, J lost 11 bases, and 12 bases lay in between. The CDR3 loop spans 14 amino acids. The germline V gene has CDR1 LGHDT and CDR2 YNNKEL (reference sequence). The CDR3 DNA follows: TGTGCCAGCAGCCAAGGCAGGGGAGTGCCACCCCTCCACTTT. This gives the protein CASSQGRGVPPLHF.

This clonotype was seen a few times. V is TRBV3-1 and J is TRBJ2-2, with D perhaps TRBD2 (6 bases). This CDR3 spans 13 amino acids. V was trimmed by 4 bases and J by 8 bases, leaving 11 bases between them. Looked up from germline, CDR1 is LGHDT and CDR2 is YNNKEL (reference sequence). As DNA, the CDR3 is TGTGCCAGCAGCCGCCCCGGGAGAGGGGAGCTGTTTTTT. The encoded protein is CASSRPGRGELFF. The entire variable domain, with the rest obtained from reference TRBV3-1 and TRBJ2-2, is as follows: DTAVSQTPKYLVTQMGNDKSIKCEQNLGHDTMYWYKQDSKKFLKIMFSYNNKELIINETVPNRFSPKSPDKAHLNLHINSLELGDSAVYFCASSRPGRGELFFGEGSRLTVL.

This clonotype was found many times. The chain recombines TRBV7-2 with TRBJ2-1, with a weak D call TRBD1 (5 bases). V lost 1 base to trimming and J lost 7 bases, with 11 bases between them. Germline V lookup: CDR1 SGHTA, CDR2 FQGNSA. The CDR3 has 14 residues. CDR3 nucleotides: TGTGCCAGCAGCTTAGACAGGATGGGGAATGAGCAGTTCTTC. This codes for CASSLDRMGNEQFF.

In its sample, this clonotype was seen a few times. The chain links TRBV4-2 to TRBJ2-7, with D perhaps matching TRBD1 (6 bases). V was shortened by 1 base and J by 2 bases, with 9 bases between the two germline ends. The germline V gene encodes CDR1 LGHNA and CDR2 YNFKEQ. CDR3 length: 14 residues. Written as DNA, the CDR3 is TGTGCCAGCAGCCAAGTAGGGACACCCTACGAGCAGTACTTC. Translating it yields CASSQVGTPYEQYF.

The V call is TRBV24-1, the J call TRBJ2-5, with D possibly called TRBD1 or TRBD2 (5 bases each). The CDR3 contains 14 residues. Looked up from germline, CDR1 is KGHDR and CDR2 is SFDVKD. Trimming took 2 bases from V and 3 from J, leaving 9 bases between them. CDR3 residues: CATSDWGKEETQYF. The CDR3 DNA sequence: TGTGCCACCAGTGATTGGGGGAAAGAAGAGACCCAGTACTTC.

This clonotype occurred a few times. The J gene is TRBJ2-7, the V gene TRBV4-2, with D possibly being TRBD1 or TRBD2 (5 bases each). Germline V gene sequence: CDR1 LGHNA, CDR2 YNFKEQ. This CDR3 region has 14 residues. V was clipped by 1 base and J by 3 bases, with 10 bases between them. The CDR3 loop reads CASSQGGLIYEQYF. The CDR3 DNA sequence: TGTGCCAGCAGCCAAGGGGGGTTGATCTACGAGCAGTACTTC.

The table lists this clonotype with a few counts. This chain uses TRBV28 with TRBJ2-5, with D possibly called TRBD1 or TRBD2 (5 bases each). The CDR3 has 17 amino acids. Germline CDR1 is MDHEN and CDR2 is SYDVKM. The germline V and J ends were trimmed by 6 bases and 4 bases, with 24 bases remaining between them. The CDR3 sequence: CASRPLRDAIPPETQYF. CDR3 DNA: TGTGCCAGCAGACCCCTCCGGGACGCAATCCCCCCAGAGACCCAGTACTTC.

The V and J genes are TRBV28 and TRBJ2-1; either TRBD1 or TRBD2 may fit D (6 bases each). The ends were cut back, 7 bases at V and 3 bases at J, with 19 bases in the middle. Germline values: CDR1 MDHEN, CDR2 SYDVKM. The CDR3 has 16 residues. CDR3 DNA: TGTGCCAGCACCGGGGGCATCGGGATGCGCTACAATGAGCAGTTCTTC. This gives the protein CASTGGIGMRYNEQFF.

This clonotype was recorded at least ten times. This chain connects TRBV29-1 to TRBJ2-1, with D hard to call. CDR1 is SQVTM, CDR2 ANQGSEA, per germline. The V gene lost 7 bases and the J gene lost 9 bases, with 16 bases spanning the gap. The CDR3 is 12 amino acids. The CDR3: CSAIAPGGEQFF. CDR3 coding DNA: TGCAGCGCCATCGCGCCCGGCGGTGAGCAGTTCTTC.

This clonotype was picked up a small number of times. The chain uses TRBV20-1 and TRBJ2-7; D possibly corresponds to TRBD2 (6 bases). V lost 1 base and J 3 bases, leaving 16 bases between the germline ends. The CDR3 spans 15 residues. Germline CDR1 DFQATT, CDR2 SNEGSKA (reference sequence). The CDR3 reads CSARARRGAHYEQYF. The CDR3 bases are TGCAGTGCTAGAGCCCGCCGCGGGGCGCACTACGAGCAGTACTTC.

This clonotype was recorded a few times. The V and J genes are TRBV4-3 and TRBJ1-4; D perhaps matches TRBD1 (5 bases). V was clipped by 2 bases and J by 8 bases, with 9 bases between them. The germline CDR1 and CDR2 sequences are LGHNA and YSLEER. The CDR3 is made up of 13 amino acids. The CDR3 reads CASSQQGGEKLFF. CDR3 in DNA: TGCGCCAGCAGCCAACAGGGCGGAGAAAAACTGTTTTTT.

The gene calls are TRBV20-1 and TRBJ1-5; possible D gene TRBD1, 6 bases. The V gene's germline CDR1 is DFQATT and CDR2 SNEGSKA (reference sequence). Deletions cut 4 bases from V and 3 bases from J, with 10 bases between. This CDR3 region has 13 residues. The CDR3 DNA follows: TGCAGTGCTACGGACAGTAACAATCAGCCCCAGCATTTT. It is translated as CSATDSNNQPQHF.